This entry lists 21 T cell receptor beta chains sequenced from one sample in a study of blood T cells in healthy people across ages. Through a sample-barcoded 5' primer and a J-beta primer mix, a second PCR was run for roughly 7 to 12 cycles. TCRdb processed the 5' RACE reads anew with MiXCR; each CDR3 protein has one entry. In the table there are around 670,000 distinct CDR3 sequences, roughly 31% of which are singletons. The sequenced sample was blood. The receptors here all came from a woman of 80 years or more in good health.

This clonotype was counted ten times or more. The DNA for the CDR3 is TGCAGTGCTAGATTTCTCAGGGGCAATGAGCAGTTCTTC. It encodes CSARFLRGNEQFF. V usage is TRBV20-1 and J usage is TRBJ2-1, with D possibly being TRBD1 (6 bases). Germline CDR1 and CDR2: DFQATT and SNEGSKA (reference sequence). This CDR3 is built from 13 residues. Trimming took off 2 bases at V and 6 bases at J, with 11 bases between the two ends.

In this sample, this clonotype turned up a few times. The rearrangement uses TRBV7-2 and TRBJ2-7, with D hard to call. Germline V gene data show CDR1 as SGHTA and CDR2 as FQGNSA. Between the trimmed V and J ends, which lost 5 bases and 5 bases, there was a span of 13 bases. The CDR3 runs 13 residues. The CDR3 reads CASSLGTGHEQYF. In nucleotides, the CDR3 is TGTGCCAGCAGCCTTGGCACCGGGCACGAGCAGTACTTC.

This clonotype has ten or more counts. The chain uses TRBV20-1 and TRBJ1-5; no definite D call. V was pared by 6 bases and J by 0 bases, with 15 bases between. There are 15 residues in the CDR3. The germline V gene has CDR1 DFQATT and CDR2 SNEGSKA (reference sequence). The DNA for the CDR3 is TGCAGTGCAAGACACGGATCTAGTAGCAATCAGCCCCAGCATTTT. This codes for CSARHGSSSNQPQHF.

The table lists this clonotype with a few counts. The chain links TRBV30 to TRBJ1-5; TRBD1 might be the D (6 bases). From germline, CDR1 is GTSNPN and CDR2 SVGIG (reference sequence). CDR3 size: 13 residues. V lost 2 bases, J lost 5 bases, and 10 bases lay in between. The CDR3 region is CAWSMRGDQPQHF. The DNA of the CDR3 is TGTGCCTGGAGTATGAGGGGGGATCAGCCCCAGCATTTT.

This clonotype has just a few counts. The chain has TRBV19 and TRBJ1-2, with 8 bases identical to TRBD1. Trimming cost V 5 bases and J 3 bases; bases outside gene matches: 8. The CDR3 consists of 15 residues. The germline V gene encodes CDR1 LNHDA and CDR2 SQIVND (reference sequence). CDR3 residues: CASSPRQGKDYGYTF. The CDR3 nucleotides are TGTGCCAGTAGTCCCCGACAGGGGAAAGACTATGGCTACACCTTC.

Regarding this clonotype: This clone may be a read error of a much larger clone one base away. This sequence joins TRBV20-1 and TRBJ1-6; 7 bases fit TRBD1. Germline loops: CDR1 DFQATT, CDR2 SNEGSKA (reference sequence). There are 14 residues in the CDR3. In nucleotides, the CDR3 is TGCAGTGCCTCCGGGACAGCCACAAATTCACCCCGCCACTTT. Translated, it gives CSASGTATNSPRHF.

This clonotype was found many times. The rearrangement uses TRBV7-9 and TRBJ2-1; D gene ambiguous. The germline V gene encodes CDR1 SEHNR and CDR2 FQNEAQ (reference sequence). V was pared by 3 bases and J by 15 bases, with 15 bases between. This CDR3 spans 12 amino acids. CDR3 sequence: CASSFNQRIWFF. The CDR3 region has the DNA TGTGCCAGCAGCTTTAATCAAAGGATCTGGTTCTTC.

With respect to this clonotype: This may stem from a read error, because a much larger clone lies one nucleotide away. V and J are TRBV6-2 or TRBV6-3 and TRBJ2-3, with D uncertain. Germline-derived CDR1 and CDR2 are MNHEY and SVGEGT. CDR3 size: 16 residues. V lost 6 bases, J lost 2 bases, and 18 bases lay in between. In DNA, the CDR3 is TGTGCCAGCAGCCAAATGGACGGAACCTTCACAGATACGCAGTATTTT. Encoded protein: CASSQMDGTFTDTQYF.

About this clonotype itself: A single base separates this from a much larger clone, so it may be a read error. The genes are TRBV7-8 and TRBJ2-7; 9 nucleotides line up with TRBD2. The germline V gene has CDR1 SGHVS and CDR2 FQNEAQ. The CDR3 loop spans 16 amino acids. With 3 bases clipped from V and 6 bases from J, the junction kept 12 bases outside the gene matches. CDR3 DNA sequence: TGTGCCAGCAGCTTGTTGGGGGCTAGCGGGGTTCTCGAGCAGTACTTC. Its translation: CASSLLGASGVLEQYF.

This clonotype showed up many times. This sequence joins TRBV3-1 and TRBJ2-1; maybe TRBD1 (6 bases). V was clipped by 0 bases and J by 7 bases, with 13 bases between them. The CDR3 sequence is 15 residues long. Germline CDR1 reads LGHDT; CDR2 reads YNNKEL (reference sequence). CDR3: CASSQDSTGRNEQFF. CDR3 bases: TGTGCCAGCAGCCAAGATAGCACAGGGCGGAATGAGCAGTTCTTC.

This clonotype has a count of ten or more. V and J are TRBV20-1 and TRBJ2-3; TRBD2 agrees at 7 bases. The CDR3 contains 13 residues. Germline V gene lookup returns CDR1 DFQATT and CDR2 SNEGSKA (reference sequence). V shed 6 bases and J 3 bases; nucleotides not matched to a gene: 6. The chain's CDR3 is CSAETSRTDTQYF. For the CDR3, the DNA is TGCAGTGCCGAGACTAGCCGGACAGATACGCAGTATTTT.

The sample holds many counts of this clonotype. The chain carries TRBV15 and TRBJ2-1; 12 positions agree with TRBD2. CDR3 length: 18 residues. Germline values: CDR1 LNHNV, CDR2 YYDKDF (reference sequence). Trimming at V came to 0 bases and at J to 0 bases, leaving 3 bases not matched to a gene. CDR3 residues: CATSRDLAGGSSYNEQFF. The CDR3 DNA follows: TGTGCCACCAGCAGAGATCTAGCGGGGGGGAGCTCCTACAATGAGCAGTTCTTC.

Remarks on this clonotype: One junction end does not reproduce the germline sequence, and a read error may be involved. The chain is built from TRBV2 and TRBJ2-7, with D possibly matching TRBD2 (6 bases). The CDR3 is 13 residues long. Germline V lookup: CDR1 SNHLY, CDR2 FYNNEI. The CDR3 here is CASSVGFREERYF. The CDR3 nucleotides are TGTGCTAGCAGTGTGGGGTTCAGGGAGGAGCGGTACTTC.

This clonotype has only a few counts. The gene calls are TRBV2 and TRBJ1-6; D not resolved. The CDR3 totals 14 residues. Germline V CDR1 and CDR2: SNHLY, FYNNEI. V was pared by 4 bases and J by 7 bases, with 11 bases between. The CDR3 region is CASSVGGVNSPLHF. CDR3 DNA sequence: TGTGCCAGCAGTGTCGGAGGCGTAAATTCACCCCTCCACTTT. Looking up the rest from reference TRBV2 and TRBJ1-6 gives the full variable domain: EPEVTQTPSHQVTQMGQEVILRCVPISNHLYFYWYRQILGQKVEFLVSFYNNEISEKSEIFDDQFSVERPDGSNFTLKIRSTKLEDSAMYFCASSVGGVNSPLHFGNGTRLTVT.

This clonotype was observed a single time. This chain joins TRBV6-1 and TRBJ1-3; no clear D gene. This CDR3 spans 16 amino acids. The V and J ends lost 7 bases and 0 bases respectively, with 16 bases between them. Germline V CDR1 and CDR2: MNHNS, SASEGT. Written as DNA, the CDR3 is TGTGCCAGCACGGCTTCCGCCGGTTTCTCTGGAAACACCATATATTTT. Amino acids: CASTASAGFSGNTIYF.

This clonotype came up many times. This rearrangement joins TRBV5-5 to TRBJ1-4; D possibly corresponds to TRBD1 (6 bases). V dropped 4 bases and J dropped 4 bases, with 11 bases sitting between them. CDR1 and CDR2 (germline): SGHKS, YYEKEE (reference sequence). The CDR3 is 14 amino acids. This chain's CDR3 is CASSPGQFNEKLFF. CDR3 DNA sequence: TGTGCCAGCAGCCCCGGACAGTTTAATGAAAAACTGTTTTTT.

This clonotype was observed at least ten times. This chain uses TRBV7-2 with TRBJ2-1; tentative D call: TRBD2 (5 bases). In germline, CDR1 is SGHTA, CDR2 FQGNSA. V lost 1 base to trimming and J lost 5 bases, with 21 bases between them. This CDR3 has 18 amino acids. CDR3 DNA: TGTGCCAGCAGCTTAGAGAGGGCTAGACCAAGACGGAACAATGAGCAGTTCTTC. Protein sequence: CASSLERARPRRNNEQFF.

The table lists this clonotype with many counts. This chain connects TRBV28 to TRBJ1-2; no reliable D call. Trimming took 7 bases from V and 2 from J, leaving 8 bases between them. Germline V gene data show CDR1 as MDHEN and CDR2 as SYDVKM. The CDR3 is made up of 12 amino acids. CDR3 loop: CASIGQNYGYTF. DNA of the CDR3: TGTGCCAGCATAGGGCAGAACTATGGCTACACCTTC.

In regard to this clonotype: A read error is possible here, since a much larger clone lies one base away. The gene calls are TRBV25-1 and TRBJ2-4; no clear D. Between the trimmed V and J ends, which lost 1 base and 14 bases, there was a span of 15 bases. Germline CDR1 is MGHDK and CDR2 is SYGVNS. There are 13 residues in the CDR3. The CDR3 loop reads CASSEFGPQEEYF. CDR3 nucleotide sequence: TGTGCCAGCAGTGAATTTGGGCCGCAAGAGGAGTACTTC.

The table lists this clonotype with a count of one. This chain connects TRBV5-1 to TRBJ2-5; D may match TRBD1 or TRBD2 (5 bases each). TRBJ2-7 explains the end of the DNA better; the J call may be wrong. The CDR3 runs 14 residues. Germline values: CDR1 SGHRS, CDR2 YFSETQ. This CDR3 is CASSSPGPAGEQYF. CDR3 DNA sequence: TGCGCCAGCAGCTCACCGGGACCAGCTGGCGAGCAGTACTTC.

This clonotype was seen a handful of times. The CDR3 region has the DNA TGTGCCAGCAGTGGGAGGACAGGGAGAGACTATGGCTACACCTTC. Amino acids: CASSGRTGRDYGYTF. The V and J genes are TRBV28 and TRBJ1-2; the match to TRBD1 covers 8 bases. The CDR3 contains 15 residues. V shed 5 bases and J 3 bases; nucleotides not matched to a gene: 8. Germline V lookup: CDR1 MDHEN, CDR2 SYDVKM.